The sequence of this TCR beta chain was determined in a study of technical replicates of blood from a few donors. The germline V gene encodes CDR1 SQVTM and CDR2 ANQGSEA. V was clipped by 3 bases and J by 6 bases; unmatched bases: 8. This CDR3 spans 15 amino acids. Assay: immunoSEQ multiplex PCR; the TCRdb copy retains only in-frame clones and omits some. The table shows some 14,000 clones, with roughly four fifths occurring only once. This TCR was recovered from a human donor in good health. This chain links TRBV29-1 with TRBJ2-2; the match to TRBD2 covers 9 bases. Sequencing was performed on PBMCs. CDR3 in amino acids: CSVESGSGSAGELFF. Here the CDR3 DNA reads TGCAGCGTTGAGTCGGGTAGCGGGAGTGCCGGGGAGCTGTTTTTT.